This entry lists 11 T cell receptor beta chains sequenced from one sample in a study of OX40 agonist ivuxolimab in advanced cancers. TCRdb's copy holds only in-frame clones and misses some; the assay was immunoSEQ multiplex PCR. This sample has approximately 98,000 clones, with under 90% found just once. Sequencing was performed on CD4+ or CD8+ T cells sorted from blood, taken in a trial of the OX40 agonist ivuxolimab. These receptors were obtained from an adult with an advanced solid tumor such as melanoma, head and neck, liver or kidney cancer.

The J gene is TRBJ1-2, the V gene TRBV15; no clear D. Between the trimmed V and J ends, which lost 5 bases and 1 base, there was a span of 11 bases. CDR3 length: 14 residues. Germline values: CDR1 LNHNV, CDR2 YYDKDF (reference sequence). In nucleotides, the CDR3 is TGTGCCACCAGCTTAGACCGGATTAACTATGGCTACACCTTC. This gives the protein CATSLDRINYGYTF.

This sequence joins TRBV29-1 and TRBJ1-2; 11 nucleotides match TRBD1. Trimming took 0 bases from V and 3 from J; bases not matched to a gene: 12. This CDR3 is 18 amino acids long. In germline, CDR1 is SQVTM, CDR2 ANQGSEA. In nucleotides, the CDR3 is TGCAGCGTTGAAGATAAGGGACAGGGGGGGCAAGGGTACTATGGCTACACCTTC. Protein sequence: CSVEDKGQGGQGYYGYTF.

This rearrangement joins TRBV7-2 to TRBJ1-1; D is perhaps TRBD1 (6 bases). Trimming shortened V by 6 bases and J by 0 bases, and 14 bases separated the two germline ends. The CDR3 loop spans 15 amino acids. Germline-derived CDR1 and CDR2 are SGHTA and FQGNSA. The CDR3 sequence is CASRDSDRLNTEAFF. DNA for the CDR3: TGTGCCAGCAGGGACTCAGACAGGCTGAACACTGAAGCTTTCTTT. Filled out from reference TRBV7-2 and TRBJ1-1, the complete variable domain reads GAGVSQSPSNKVTEKGKDVELRCDPISGHTALYWYRQSLGQGLEFLIYFQGNSAPDKSGLPSDRFSAERTGGSVSTLTIQRTQQEDSAVYLCASRDSDRLNTEAFFGQGTRLTVV.

This chain links TRBV11-2 with TRBJ2-7; D is ambiguous. In germline, CDR1 is SGHAT, CDR2 FQNNGV. V was clipped by 6 bases and J by 3 bases, with 12 bases between them. This CDR3 is built from 13 residues. CDR3 region: CASSLGDDYEQYF. The CDR3 nucleotides read TGTGCCAGCAGTCTAGGAGATGACTACGAGCAGTACTTC. The full variable domain, its missing parts supplied by reference TRBV11-2 and TRBJ2-7, is EAGVAQSPRYKIIEKRQSVAFWCNPISGHATLYWYQQILGQGPKLLIQFQNNGVVDDSQLPKDRFSAERLKGVDSTLKIQPAKLEDSAVYLCASSLGDDYEQYFGPGTRLTVT.

V and J are TRBV7-2 and TRBJ1-4, with a tentative D call TRBD1 (6 bases). Germline loops: CDR1 SGHTA, CDR2 FQGNSA. The CDR3 has 16 residues. Deletions cut 2 bases from V and 7 bases from J, with 17 bases between. CDR3 loop: CASSLTRDQTGEKLFF. CDR3 nucleotides: TGTGCCAGCAGCTTAACCAGGGACCAGACAGGTGAAAAACTGTTTTTT.

The J gene is TRBJ2-5, the V gene TRBV12-5; the D gene is possibly TRBD1 (5 bases). Germline V lookup: CDR1 LGHNT, CDR2 FRNRAP. The V and J ends lost 5 bases and 4 bases respectively, with 14 bases between them. CDR3 length: 14 amino acids. CDR3 in DNA: TGTGCTAGTGGTATGCAGGGATGGGGAGAGACCCAGTACTTC. Translated: CASGMQGWGETQYF.

This chain uses TRBV23-1 with TRBJ1-1; 10 bases are a match to TRBD1. TRBV23-1 is reported as an ORF; its role is uncertain. V lost 4 bases, J lost 1 base, and 0 bases stayed unmatched. There are 14 residues in the CDR3. CDR3 in DNA: TGCGCCAGCAGTCGGGACAGGGGGAACACTGAAGCTTTCTTT. Its protein is CASSRDRGNTEAFF.

This sequence joins TRBV9 and TRBJ2-6; D remains ambiguous. V lost 1 base to trimming and J lost 0 bases, with 2 bases between them. This CDR3 spans 14 amino acids. Germline lookup yields CDR1 SGDLS and CDR2 YYNGEE. The CDR3 region is CASSVSSGANVLTF. The CDR3 nucleotides are TGTGCCAGCAGCGTATCCTCTGGGGCCAACGTCCTGACTTTC.

The chain is built from TRBV7-9 and TRBJ2-3; perhaps TRBD2 as D (5 bases). CDR1 is SEHNR, CDR2 FQNEAQ, per germline (reference sequence). The CDR3 is 16 residues long. Trimming removed 1 base from V and 0 bases from J, with 11 bases in between. The CDR3 spells CASSLEFSESTDTQYF. CDR3 DNA sequence: TGTGCCAGCAGCTTAGAGTTTAGCGAGAGCACAGATACGCAGTATTTT. The variable domain in full, with the rest retrieved from reference TRBV7-9 and TRBJ2-3, is DTGVSQNPRHKITKRGQNVTFRCDPISEHNRLYWYRQTLGQGPEFLTYFQNEAQLEKSRLLSDRFSAERPKGSFSTLEIQRTEQGDSAMYLCASSLEFSESTDTQYFGPGTRLTVL.

The rearrangement joins TRBV9 to TRBJ2-2; TRBD2 matches 13 bases. V dropped 4 bases and J dropped 4; count of bases not matched to a gene: 7. The germline CDR1 and CDR2 sequences are SGDLS and YYNGEE. The CDR3 runs 17 residues. The CDR3 is CASSPTGTSGTTGELFF. In DNA, the CDR3 is TGTGCCAGCAGCCCGACCGGGACTAGCGGGACCACCGGGGAGCTGTTTTTT.

The rearrangement uses TRBV7-2 and TRBJ2-3; 11 nucleotides match TRBD2. CDR3 length: 15 amino acids. V trimming: 5 bases; J trimming: 4 bases; junction bases outside the gene matches: 5. Germline values: CDR1 SGHTA, CDR2 FQGNSA. This chain's CDR3 is CASSILAGVADTQYF. CDR3 sequence (DNA): TGTGCCAGCAGCATACTAGCGGGAGTAGCAGATACGCAGTATTTT.